The 6 T cell receptor beta chains below all came from one sample that was sequenced in a study of tumor and adjacent non-tumor tissue in lung cancer. The template was RNA from unsorted bulk tissue. Three rounds of nested PCR, following a modified ARM-PCR protocol, produced the TCRbeta library. MiXCR was run by TCRdb on the multiplex PCR reads, yielding one entry per CDR3 protein. Among 100,000 to 120,000 distinct CDR3 sequences listed, approximately 84% were seen once. Sequenced sample: lung tumor tissue. These TCRs come from a man in his 70s with non-small cell lung cancer.

This clonotype occurred many times. The chain couples TRBV6-2 or TRBV6-3 to TRBJ2-1; D might be TRBD1 or TRBD2, each matching 5 bases. The CDR3 contains 17 residues. Deletions cut 3 bases from V and 7 bases from J, with 22 bases between. Germline V gene data show CDR1 as MNHEY and CDR2 as SVGEGT. DNA of the CDR3: TGTGCCAGCAGTTATCACCGGCAGGGCCGCGGGTTGAATGAGCAGTTCTTC. Translation gives CASSYHRQGRGLNEQFF.

Concerning this clonotype itself: Given the absence of the conserved phenylalanine or tryptophan at the CDR3 end, a read error is likely. The V call is TRBV4-1, the J call TRBJ1-2; perhaps TRBD1 as D (5 bases). The CDR3 sequence is 14 residues long. Between the trimmed V and J ends, which lost 3 bases and 4 bases, there was a span of 12 bases. Germline V gene data show CDR1 as MGHRA and CDR2 as YSYEKL. The CDR3 sequence is CASSHVRGIYGYTL. In nucleotides, the CDR3 is TGCGCCAGCAGCCACGTGAGGGGAATCTATGGCTACACCTTG.

A word on this clonotype: Germline is not matched at one junction end, which may reflect a read error. This chain uses TRBV11-1 with TRBJ1-2; D ambiguous. In germline, CDR1 is SGHAT, CDR2 FQDESV (reference sequence). The CDR3 sequence is 12 residues long. The CDR3 loop is CASSLYRYGYAF. The CDR3 DNA is TGTGCTAGTAGCTTATACAGATATGGCTACGCCTTC.

Comment on this clonotype: Since the CDR3 does not end with the conserved phenylalanine or tryptophan, this likely comes from a read error. This chain joins TRBV6-1 and TRBJ2-5; TRBD2 is a possible D gene (6 bases). This CDR3 contains 16 residues. Trimming stripped 4 bases from V and 1 base from J, with 16 bases between. Germline CDR1 is MNHNS and CDR2 is SASEGT. The CDR3 loop reads CASSVQAGGPQETQYL. CDR3 sequence (DNA): TGTGCCAGCAGTGTTCAAGCAGGAGGGCCCCAAGAGACCCAGTACTTA.

Only one count was recorded for this clonotype. Since the CDR3 does not end with the conserved phenylalanine or tryptophan, this likely comes from a read error. The chain couples TRBV14 to TRBJ2-3, with 9 bases identical to TRBD1. The germline V gene has CDR1 SGHDN and CDR2 FVKESK. The CDR3 spans 17 residues. The CDR3 region has the DNA TGTGTCAGCAGTCGATATCCCGGGACAGGGTACACAGATACGCAGTATTCT. Translation gives CVSSRYPGTGYTDTQYS.

With regard to this clonotype: At one of its ends the junction is not consistent with the germline gene, which may arise from a read error. The CDR3 protein is CASSDSSVAEALF. The DNA for the CDR3 is TGTGCCAGCAGTGACTCATCAGTGGCTGAAGCTTTATTT. V is TRBV28 and J is TRBJ1-1, with no clear D. This CDR3 is built from 13 residues. Germline lookup yields CDR1 MDHEN and CDR2 SYDVKM.